This TCR beta chain was identified during a study of T cell changes during pregnancy in multiple sclerosis. CDR1 is LNHDA, CDR2 SQIVND, per germline (reference sequence). V was pared by 3 bases and J by 6 bases, with 6 bases of the junction left unmatched. The CDR3 length is 15 residues. Sequencing used immunoSEQ multiplex PCR; TCRdb keeps in-frame clones, though not all of them. The sample lists roughly 38,000 clones; around 91% were seen once. This clone was seen once. This CDR3 is also generated by other DNA sequences in the sample. This specimen consisted of CD8+ T cells from peripheral blood mononuclear cells, obtained in the first trimester of pregnancy. The rearrangement joins TRBV19 to TRBJ2-1, with 9 nucleotides matching TRBD2. This sequence originates from a female donor with multiple sclerosis, enrolled in a pregnancy study. The CDR3 region has the DNA TGTGCCAGTAGTATCTCGGCGGGAGGGCCCAATGAGCAGTTCTTC. It is translated as CASSISAGGPNEQFF. The complete variable domain, with remaining parts taken from reference TRBV19 and TRBJ2-1, reads DGGITQSPKYLFRKEGQNVTLSCEQNLNHDAMYWYRQDPGQGLRLIYYSQIVNDFQKGDIAEGYSVSREKKESFPLTVTSAQKNPTAFYLCASSISAGGPNEQFFGPGTRLTVL.